This T cell receptor (beta chain) was sequenced for a study of blood T cell repertoires in COVID-19. Study background: The origin of the acute and convalescent COVID-19 samples was the United States, Italy and Spain. PBMCs, B-cell-depleted T cells, or T cells provided the cDNA or gDNA that made up the material.

There are 18 residues in the CDR3. CDR1 and CDR2 (germline): MNHNS, SASEGT. The germline V and J ends were trimmed by 4 bases and 7 bases, with 25 bases remaining between them. Per the study methods: Researchers report that nucleated cell counts were estimated from reference gene primer amplification. The method was immunoSEQ multiplex PCR; TCRdb's version includes in-frame clones alone and lacks a portion of them. V, J and clone size derive from that table, while D and trimming were established from the DNA sequence. This table holds some 48,000 clones, approximately 95% found once. Sequences were obtained from peripheral blood. The sequence was collected from a man in his sixties with COVID-19, enrolled during active disease. The chain has TRBV6-1 and TRBJ1-4, with a possible D match to TRBD1 (5 bases). CDR3 region: CASSVTLFPTDPSEKLFF. In DNA, the CDR3 is TGTGCCAGCAGTGTGACACTCTTTCCGACAGACCCATCTGAAAAACTGTTTTTT.